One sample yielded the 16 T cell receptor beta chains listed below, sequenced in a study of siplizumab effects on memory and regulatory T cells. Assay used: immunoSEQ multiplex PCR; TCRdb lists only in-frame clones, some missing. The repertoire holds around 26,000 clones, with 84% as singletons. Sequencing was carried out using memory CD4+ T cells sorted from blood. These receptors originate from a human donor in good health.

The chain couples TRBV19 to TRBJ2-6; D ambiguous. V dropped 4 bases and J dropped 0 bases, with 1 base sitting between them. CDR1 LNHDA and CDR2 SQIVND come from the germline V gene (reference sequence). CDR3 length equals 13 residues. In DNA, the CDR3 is TGTGCCAGTAGTAGCTCTGGGGCCAACGTCCTGACTTTC. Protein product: CASSSSGANVLTF. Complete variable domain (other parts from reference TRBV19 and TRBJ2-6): DGGITQSPKYLFRKEGQNVTLSCEQNLNHDAMYWYRQDPGQGLRLIYYSQIVNDFQKGDIAEGYSVSREKKESFPLTVTSAQKNPTAFYLCASSSSGANVLTFGAGSRLTVL.

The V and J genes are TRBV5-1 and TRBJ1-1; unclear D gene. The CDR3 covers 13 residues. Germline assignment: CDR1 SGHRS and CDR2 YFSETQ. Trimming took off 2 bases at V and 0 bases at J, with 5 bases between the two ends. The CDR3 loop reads CASSLSVNTEAFF. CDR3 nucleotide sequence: TGCGCCAGCAGCTTATCGGTGAACACTGAAGCTTTCTTT.

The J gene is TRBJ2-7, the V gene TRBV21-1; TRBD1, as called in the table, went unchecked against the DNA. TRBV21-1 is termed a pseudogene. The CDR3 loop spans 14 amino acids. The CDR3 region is CASSQCGRLPEQYF. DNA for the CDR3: TGTGCCAGCAGCCAATGTGGCAGGCTTCCCGAGCAGTACTTC.

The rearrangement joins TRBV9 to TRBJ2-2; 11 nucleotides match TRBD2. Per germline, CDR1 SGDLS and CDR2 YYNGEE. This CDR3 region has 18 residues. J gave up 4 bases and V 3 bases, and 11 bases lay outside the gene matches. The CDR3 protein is CASSARGGLAELTGELFF. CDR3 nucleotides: TGTGCCAGCAGCGCTAGGGGGGGACTAGCGGAGCTCACCGGGGAGCTGTTTTTT.

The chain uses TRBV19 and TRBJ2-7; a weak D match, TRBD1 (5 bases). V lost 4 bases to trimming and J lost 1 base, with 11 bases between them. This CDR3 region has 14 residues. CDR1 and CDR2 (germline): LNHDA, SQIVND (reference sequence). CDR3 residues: CASSRGAGSYEQYF. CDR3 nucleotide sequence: TGTGCCAGTAGTAGGGGCGCAGGGTCCTACGAGCAGTACTTC.

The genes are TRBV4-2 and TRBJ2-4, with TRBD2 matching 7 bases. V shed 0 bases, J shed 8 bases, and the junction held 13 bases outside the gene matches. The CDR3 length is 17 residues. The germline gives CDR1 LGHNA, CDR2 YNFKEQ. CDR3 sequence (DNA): TGTGCCAGCAGCCAAGAAGCGGGGTCATCACGAGGAGACATTCAGTACTTC. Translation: CASSQEAGSSRGDIQYF.

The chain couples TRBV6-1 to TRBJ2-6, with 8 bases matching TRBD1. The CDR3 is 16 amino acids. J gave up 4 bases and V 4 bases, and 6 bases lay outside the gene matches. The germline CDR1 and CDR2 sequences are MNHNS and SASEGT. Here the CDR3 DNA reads TGTGCCAGCAGTGGGACAGGGAGAGACGGGGCCAACGTCCTGACTTTC. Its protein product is CASSGTGRDGANVLTF.

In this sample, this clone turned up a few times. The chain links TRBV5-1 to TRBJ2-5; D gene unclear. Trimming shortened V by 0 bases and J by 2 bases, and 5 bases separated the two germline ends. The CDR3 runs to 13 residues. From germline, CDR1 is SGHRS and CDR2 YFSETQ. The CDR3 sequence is CASSLGAQETQYF. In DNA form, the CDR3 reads TGCGCCAGCAGCTTGGGGGCACAAGAGACCCAGTACTTC.

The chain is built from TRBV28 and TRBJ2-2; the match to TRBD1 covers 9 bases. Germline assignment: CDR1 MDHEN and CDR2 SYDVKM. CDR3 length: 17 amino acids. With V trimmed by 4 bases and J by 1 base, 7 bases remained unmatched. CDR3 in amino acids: CASSSSPGQGNTGELFF. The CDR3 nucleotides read TGTGCCAGCAGTTCTTCACCGGGACAGGGGAACACCGGGGAGCTGTTTTTT.

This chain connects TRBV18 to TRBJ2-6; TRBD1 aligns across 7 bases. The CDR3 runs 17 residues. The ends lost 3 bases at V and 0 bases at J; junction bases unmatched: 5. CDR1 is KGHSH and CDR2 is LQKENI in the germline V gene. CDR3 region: CASSPGQPTSGANVLTF. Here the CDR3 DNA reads TGTGCCAGCTCACCGGGACAGCCTACCTCTGGGGCCAACGTCCTGACTTTC.

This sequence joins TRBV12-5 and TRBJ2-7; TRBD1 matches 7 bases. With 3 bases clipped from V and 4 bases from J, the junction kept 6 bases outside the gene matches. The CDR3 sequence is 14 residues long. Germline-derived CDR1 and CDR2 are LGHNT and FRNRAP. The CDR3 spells CASGFGTARYEQYF. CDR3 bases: TGTGCTAGTGGTTTTGGGACAGCCCGGTACGAGCAGTACTTC. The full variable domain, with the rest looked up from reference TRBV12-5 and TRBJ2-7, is DARVTQTPRHKVTEMGQEVTMRCQPILGHNTVFWYRQTMMQGLELLAYFRNRAPLDDSGMPKDRFSAEMPDATLATLKIQPSEPRDSAVYFCASGFGTARYEQYFGPGTRLTVT.

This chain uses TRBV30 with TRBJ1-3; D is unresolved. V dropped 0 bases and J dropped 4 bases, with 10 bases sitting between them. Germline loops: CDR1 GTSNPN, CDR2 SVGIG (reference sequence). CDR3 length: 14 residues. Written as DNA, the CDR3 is TGTGCCTGGAGTGTACCGTCTGGGGGAAACACCATATATTTT. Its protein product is CAWSVPSGGNTIYF.

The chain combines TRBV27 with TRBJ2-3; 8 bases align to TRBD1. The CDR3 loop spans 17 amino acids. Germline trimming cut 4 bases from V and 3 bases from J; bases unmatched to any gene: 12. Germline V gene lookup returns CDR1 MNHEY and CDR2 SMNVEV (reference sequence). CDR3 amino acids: CASSSYRGQVRTDTQYF. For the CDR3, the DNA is TGTGCCAGCAGTTCGTACCGGGGACAGGTCCGAACAGATACGCAGTATTTT.

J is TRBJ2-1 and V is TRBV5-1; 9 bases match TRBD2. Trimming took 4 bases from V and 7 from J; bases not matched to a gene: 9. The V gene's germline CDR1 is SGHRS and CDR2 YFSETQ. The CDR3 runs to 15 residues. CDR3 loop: CASSMTSGMVNEQFF. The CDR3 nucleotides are TGCGCCAGCAGCATGACTAGCGGAATGGTGAATGAGCAGTTCTTC.

CDR3 region: CASSVTSGSNEQFF. CDR3 sequence (DNA): TGTGCCAGCAGCGTAACTAGCGGGAGTAATGAGCAGTTCTTC. The chain carries TRBV9 and TRBJ2-1, with 11 bases that match TRBD2. This CDR3 has 14 amino acids. With V trimmed by 1 base and J by 7 bases, 1 base remained unmatched. CDR1 and CDR2 from the germline V gene are SGDLS and YYNGEE.

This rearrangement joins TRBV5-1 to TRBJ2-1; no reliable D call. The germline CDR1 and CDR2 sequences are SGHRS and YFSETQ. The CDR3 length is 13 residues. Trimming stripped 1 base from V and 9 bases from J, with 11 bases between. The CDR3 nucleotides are TGCGCCAGCAGCTTGACGGTGGATCGTGAGCAGTTCTTC. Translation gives CASSLTVDREQFF.